A single sample gave rise to the 17 T cell receptor beta chains below, sequenced in a study of T cell repertoires in cytomegalovirus infection (dated by TCRdb to the late 2010s). Their cognate antigens are unknown. Sequencing took place on an Illumina HiSeq 1500. Using fastp trimming at Q25 and MiXCR clonotype assembly, TCRdb reanalyzed the public sequencing data and kept in-frame beta chains. Every entry covers one CDR3 protein and lists the most common genes and DNA from its rows. The sample table contains around 120,000 distinct CDR3 sequences; only one count was recorded for about 24% of them. Jointly, the top ten make up 30% to 40% of the sample. Sequencing used PBMCs, sequenced either directly or after in vitro stimulation (not recorded which). All receptors derive from a human donor in good health (CMV status not recorded). Some clones in this sample may be carry-over from other donors' samples.

V usage is TRBV5-4 and J usage is TRBJ2-5; D is tentatively TRBD1 or TRBD2 (6 bases each). The CDR3 is made up of 12 amino acids. The V gene lost 7 bases and the J gene lost 5 bases, with 12 bases spanning the gap. The germline V gene has CDR1 SGHNT and CDR2 YYREEE (reference sequence). CDR3 region: CASGGGRETQYF. CDR3 bases: TGTGCCAGCGGTGGGGGGCGGGAGACCCAGTACTTC.

The chain carries TRBV6-1 and TRBJ1-2; no clear D. V was trimmed by 1 base and J by 0 bases, leaving 3 bases between them. Germline CDR1 reads MNHNS; CDR2 reads SASEGT. CDR3 length: 13 residues. The CDR3 bases are TGTGCCAGCAGTGAAGTCGCTAACTATGGCTACACCTTC. This encodes CASSEVANYGYTF.

This chain links TRBV6-2 or TRBV6-3 with TRBJ2-1, with 7 bases aligning to TRBD1. The germline V gene has CDR1 MNHEY and CDR2 SVGEGT. The J segment lost 2 bases and the V segment lost 5 bases, leaving 12 bases of the junction unmatched. This CDR3 is 17 amino acids long. The DNA of the CDR3 is TGTGCCAGCAGTAAAAGTACGACAGGGAACACCTACAATGAGCAGTTCTTC. Protein sequence: CASSKSTTGNTYNEQFF.

This clonotype was picked up a small number of times. V gene TRBV6-1 combines with J gene TRBJ1-4, with 8 bases lining up with TRBD1. The CDR3 sequence is 15 residues long. Germline V gene sequence: CDR1 MNHNS, CDR2 SASEGT. V gave up 5 bases and J gave up 6 bases; unmatched junction bases: 8. The CDR3 coding sequence is TGTGCCAGCAGTCTAAACAGGGGGACGGATGAAAAACTGTTTTTT. This sequence encodes CASSLNRGTDEKLFF.

The chain uses TRBV4-1 and TRBJ2-1, with D maybe TRBD2 (5 bases). This CDR3 contains 17 residues. Trimming stripped 2 bases from V and 1 base from J, with 15 bases between. From germline, CDR1 is MGHRA and CDR2 YSYEKL. DNA of the CDR3: TGCGCCAGCAGCCAACTACCAGGAGCGGTTTCCTACAATGAGCAGTTCTTC. This codes for CASSQLPGAVSYNEQFF.

This chain connects TRBV11-2 to TRBJ1-1; D call uncertain. Germline V gene sequence: CDR1 SGHAT, CDR2 FQNNGV. The germline V and J ends were trimmed by 0 bases and 3 bases, with 8 bases remaining between them. CDR3 length: 14 residues. CDR3 residues: CASSLDTGYTEAFF. The CDR3 nucleotides read TGTGCCAGCAGCTTAGATACGGGCTACACTGAAGCTTTCTTT.

The sample holds many counts of this clonotype. V gene TRBV20-1 combines with J gene TRBJ2-3; 8 bases fit TRBD2. Germline-derived CDR1 and CDR2 are DFQATT and SNEGSKA (reference sequence). The CDR3 runs to 15 residues. The V and J ends lost 5 bases and 3 bases, in that order; junction bases with no gene match: 10. CDR3 sequence (DNA): TGCAGTGCTTTTCGGGGGGGAAGGGAGACAGATACGCAGTATTTT. This translates into CSAFRGGRETDTQYF.

This chain joins TRBV7-7 and TRBJ2-7, with D possibly called TRBD1 or TRBD2 (5 bases each). The CDR3 contains 15 residues. The germline V gene has CDR1 SSHAT and CDR2 FNYEAQ (reference sequence). CDR3 sequence: CASSLEAGSSYEQYV. The CDR3 DNA sequence: TGTGCTAGCAGCTTAGAGGCAGGGAGCTCCTACGAGCAGTACGTC.

This clonotype occurred many times. This chain joins TRBV20-1 and TRBJ2-1, with 7 positions matching TRBD2. The CDR3 length is 17 residues. V shed 3 bases, J shed 0 bases, and the junction held 11 bases outside the gene matches. The germline V gene has CDR1 DFQATT and CDR2 SNEGSKA (reference sequence). As DNA, the CDR3 is TGCAGTGCTAGTTCTAGCGGAGCTTACAGCTCCTACAATGAGCAGTTCTTC. Translation: CSASSSGAYSSYNEQFF.

The table lists this clonotype with a few counts. V is TRBV28 and J is TRBJ2-6; D possibly matches TRBD1 or TRBD2 (5 bases each). The CDR3 extends over 15 amino acids. The V and J ends lost 3 bases and 4 bases respectively, with 10 bases between them. The germline V gene encodes CDR1 MDHEN and CDR2 SYDVKM. CDR3 amino acids: CASSLTGTGANVLTF. The CDR3 DNA reads as TGTGCCAGCAGTTTGACGGGGACCGGGGCCAACGTCCTGACTTTC. Full variable domain (missing parts from reference TRBV28 and TRBJ2-6): DVKVTQSSRYLVKRTGEKVFLECVQDMDHENMFWYRQDPGLGLRLIYFSYDVKMKEKGDIPEGYSVSREKKERFSLILESASTNQTSMYLCASSLTGTGANVLTFGAGSRLTVL.

This clonotype was seen a handful of times. The chain employs TRBV10-3 and TRBJ2-1; TRBD2 matches at 11 bases. The CDR3 is 18 amino acids. Germline trimming cut 6 bases from V and 4 bases from J; bases unmatched to any gene: 14. Germline V gives CDR1 ENHRY, CDR2 SYGVKD. The CDR3 nucleotides read TGTGCCATCAGAGCTTCCCCACTTAGCGGGAGGGTATACAATGAGCAGTTCTTC. Translating it yields CAIRASPLSGRVYNEQFF.

This chain connects TRBV5-4 to TRBJ1-2, with a weak D call TRBD1 (6 bases). CDR3 size: 15 residues. The ends were cut back, 7 bases at V and 4 bases at J, with 20 bases in the middle. Germline CDR1 is SGHNT and CDR2 is YYREEE (reference sequence). The DNA of the CDR3 is TGTGCCAGCGGCCTCCCCCGGACAGCCACCTATGGCTACACCTTC. This sequence encodes CASGLPRTATYGYTF.

The CDR3 coding sequence is TGTGCCAGCAGCCCGAAGACTGCCGCTAGGTCCCACAATGAGCAGTTCTTC. Its translation: CASSPKTAARSHNEQFF. The chain links TRBV11-2 to TRBJ2-1; D ambiguous. The CDR3 sequence is 17 residues long. Trimming took 5 bases from V and 5 from J, leaving 22 bases between them. The germline V gene encodes CDR1 SGHAT and CDR2 FQNNGV.

A word on this clonotype: Given a much more abundant clone one base away, this may be a read error. The chain joins TRBV7-4 to TRBJ2-1, with a weak D call TRBD1 (5 bases). Germline CDR1 is SGHVT and CDR2 is SQSDAQ. This CDR3 has 12 residues. Trimming took 2 bases from V and 12 from J, leaving 11 bases between them. For the CDR3, the DNA is TGTGCCAGCAGCTTACAGGGCCGCGTGCAGTTCTTC. It codes for CASSLQGRVQFF.

This clonotype came up many times. The chain joins TRBV7-2 to TRBJ1-2, with D unresolved. From germline, CDR1 is SGHTA and CDR2 FQGNSA. Trimming cost V 2 bases and J 8 bases, with 18 bases left between them. This CDR3 spans 15 amino acids. Written as DNA, the CDR3 is TGTGCCAGCAGCTTAAGGGATCTCATACGATCCGGCTACACCTTC. It is translated as CASSLRDLIRSGYTF.

The V call is TRBV20-1, the J call TRBJ1-1; D uncertain. The CDR3 is made up of 12 amino acids. Trimming took off 0 bases at V and 8 bases at J, with 10 bases between the two ends. The germline V gene encodes CDR1 DFQATT and CDR2 SNEGSKA (reference sequence). CDR3 in amino acids: CSARESAVEAFF. The CDR3 DNA sequence: TGCAGTGCTAGAGAGTCGGCCGTCGAAGCTTTCTTT.

This clonotype has a handful of counts. The chain couples TRBV27 to TRBJ2-7; D ambiguous. V lost 5 bases to trimming and J lost 0 bases, with 14 bases between them. The CDR3 sequence is 15 residues long. The germline V gene encodes CDR1 MNHEY and CDR2 SMNVEV (reference sequence). CDR3 protein: CASSPLERSSYEQYF. The DNA for the CDR3 is TGTGCCAGCAGTCCCCTTGAGAGGAGCTCCTACGAGCAGTACTTC.